Shown below are 18 T cell receptor beta chains from a single sample sequenced in a study of T cell responses to AZD1222 COVID-19 vaccine. Repertoires were generated with immunoSEQ multiplex PCR, while TCRdb's copy carries only in-frame clones and drops some. The sample carries some 150,000 clones, roughly 94% recorded once. Sequencing was performed on peripheral blood, taken on day 0 of AZD1222 vaccination. The receptors were gathered from an adult in good health.

The chain joins TRBV12-5 to TRBJ2-1, with D possibly being TRBD1 or TRBD2 (7 bases each). This CDR3 region has 16 residues. V shed 2 bases and J shed 6 bases, with 17 bases lying between them. Germline V CDR1 and CDR2: LGHNT, FRNRAP. The CDR3 coding sequence is TGTGCTAGTGGTTTGCTCCAGGGGGGGCTACGCAATGAGCAGTTCTTC. It encodes CASGLLQGGLRNEQFF.

The J gene is TRBJ1-4, the V gene TRBV2, with TRBD1 as a possible D gene (6 bases). Trimming stripped 6 bases from V and 7 bases from J, with 18 bases between. Germline V CDR1 and CDR2: SNHLY, FYNNEI. The CDR3 covers 15 residues. Here the CDR3 DNA reads TGTGCCAGCAGCCCATTGGGGGCTGTATTTGAAAAACTGTTTTTT. It translates to CASSPLGAVFEKLFF. The entire variable domain, with the rest obtained from reference TRBV2 and TRBJ1-4, is as follows: EPEVTQTPSHQVTQMGQEVILRCVPISNHLYFYWYRQILGQKVEFLVSFYNNEISEKSEIFDDQFSVERPDGSNFTLKIRSTKLEDSAMYFCASSPLGAVFEKLFFGSGTQLSVL.

The table lists this clone with a count of one. The chain carries TRBV3-1 (or the pseudogene TRBV3-2) and TRBJ2-1; 7 positions agree with TRBD2. V lost 1 base to trimming and J lost 0 bases; unmatched junction nucleotides: 0. This CDR3 has 15 residues. Germline CDR1 is LGHDT and CDR2 is YNNKEL (reference sequence). CDR3 coding DNA: TGTGCCAGCAGCCAAGGCGGGAGCTCCTACAATGAGCAGTTCTTC. The encoded protein is CASSQGGSSYNEQFF.

The chain links TRBV11-2 to TRBJ2-1; TRBD2 matches 11 bases. This CDR3 is 17 amino acids long. In germline, CDR1 is SGHAT, CDR2 FQNNGV. V gave up 1 base and J gave up 4 bases; unmatched junction bases: 6. CDR3: CASSLGPLAGGYNEQFF. The CDR3 DNA is TGTGCCAGCAGCTTAGGACCGTTAGCGGGAGGGTACAATGAGCAGTTCTTC. The whole variable domain, filled in from reference TRBV11-2 and TRBJ2-1, reads EAGVAQSPRYKIIEKRQSVAFWCNPISGHATLYWYQQILGQGPKLLIQFQNNGVVDDSQLPKDRFSAERLKGVDSTLKIQPAKLEDSAVYLCASSLGPLAGGYNEQFFGPGTRLTVL.

CDR3 coding DNA: TGTGCCAGCAGTGATGGACTAAACAATGAGCAGTTCTTC. As protein: CASSDGLNNEQFF. The genes are TRBV2 and TRBJ2-1, with D possibly being TRBD2 (6 bases). This CDR3 has 13 amino acids. The V end was cut by 3 bases, the J end by 5 bases, with 8 bases between. Germline CDR1 SNHLY, CDR2 FYNNEI.

The CDR3 region is CASSSGAEAFF. The CDR3 DNA reads TGTGCCAGCAGTTCGGGGGCTGAAGCTTTCTTT. V usage is TRBV12-3 or TRBV12-4 and J usage is TRBJ1-1, with D perhaps TRBD1 (5 bases). This CDR3 spans 11 amino acids. The V end lost 4 bases, the J end lost 6 bases, and 6 bases lay between the germline ends.

This clone appeared a single time. J is TRBJ2-1 and V is TRBV20-1; perhaps TRBD2 as D (6 bases). The CDR3 loop spans 14 amino acids. Germline V CDR1 and CDR2: DFQATT, SNEGSKA (reference sequence). V lost 3 bases, J lost 4 bases, and 13 bases lay in between. CDR3 coding DNA: TGCAGTGCTAGTCGGGGGTACCTATACAATGAGCAGTTCTTC. Protein product: CSASRGYLYNEQFF.

The chain employs TRBV7-9 and TRBJ1-3, with a possible D match to TRBD1 (6 bases). There are 19 residues in the CDR3. The germline V and J ends were trimmed by 4 bases and 0 bases, with 22 bases remaining between them. Germline CDR1 reads SEHNR; CDR2 reads FQNEAQ (reference sequence). Here the CDR3 DNA reads TGTGCCAGCAGCTCGAAGTATCTACAGGGAGAAAGCTCTGGAAACACCATATATTTT. This codes for CASSSKYLQGESSGNTIYF.

The chain employs TRBV12-3 or TRBV12-4 and TRBJ1-2; no definite D call. Trimming shortened V by 2 bases and J by 2 bases, and 6 bases separated the two germline ends. This CDR3 spans 13 amino acids. Written as DNA, the CDR3 is TGTGCCAGCAGTTTAAGCCTAAACTATGGCTACACCTTC. Amino acid sequence: CASSLSLNYGYTF.

The gene calls are TRBV6-5 and TRBJ1-5, with no clear D. The CDR3 is 13 residues long. V lost 3 bases and J lost 9, with 12 bases in between. Germline CDR1 reads MNHEY; CDR2 reads SVGAGI. CDR3 DNA: TGTGCCAGCAGTTATGATGCCTCTAGGCCCCAGCATTTT. Protein: CASSYDASRPQHF.

The chain uses TRBV4-1 and TRBJ2-1; D call uncertain. The CDR3 is 14 amino acids. V lost 1 base and J 3 bases, leaving 7 bases between the germline ends. Germline assignment: CDR1 MGHRA and CDR2 YSYEKL. CDR3: CASSQGNRYNEQFF. In DNA form, the CDR3 reads TGCGCCAGCAGCCAAGGAAATCGCTACAATGAGCAGTTCTTC.

V is TRBV27 and J is TRBJ2-7; D is undetermined. Germline CDR1 reads MNHEY; CDR2 reads SMNVEV (reference sequence). V lost 1 base to trimming and J lost 3 bases, with 10 bases between them. The CDR3 spans 14 residues. CDR3 amino acids: CASSLLPVGYEQYV. CDR3 sequence (DNA): TGTGCCAGCAGTTTATTGCCCGTCGGCTACGAGCAGTACGTC.

The chain recombines TRBV28 with TRBJ1-5, with 7 bases aligning to TRBD1. J gave up 2 bases and V 3 bases, and 4 bases lay outside the gene matches. The germline CDR1 and CDR2 sequences are MDHEN and SYDVKM. The CDR3 length is 15 residues. In nucleotides, the CDR3 is TGTGCCAGCAGTTTTCAGGGGGGTGGCAATCAGCCCCAGCATTTT. Its protein is CASSFQGGGNQPQHF.

This chain joins TRBV7-3 and TRBJ2-5; the D is unclear. The CDR3 spans 13 residues. Between the trimmed V and J ends, which lost 2 bases and 4 bases, there was a span of 8 bases. The V gene's germline CDR1 is SGHTA and CDR2 FQGTGA. The CDR3 region is CASSLSPSETQYF. The CDR3 region has the DNA TGTGCCAGCAGCTTATCGCCATCAGAGACCCAGTACTTC.

The chain uses TRBV7-2 and TRBJ2-1, with 8 bases aligning to TRBD2. CDR1 and CDR2 (germline): SGHTA, FQGNSA. Losses at the gene ends were 5 bases for V and 7 bases for J; bases not matched to a gene: 7. This CDR3 comprises 14 residues. CDR3 nucleotides: TGTGCCAGCAGCCGGAATAGCGGGGTAAATGAGCAGTTCTTC. This sequence encodes CASSRNSGVNEQFF.

V gene TRBV2 combines with J gene TRBJ2-3; TRBD2 aligns across 8 bases. Germline V gene sequence: CDR1 SNHLY, CDR2 FYNNEI. The V and J ends lost 8 bases and 2 bases, in that order; junction bases with no gene match: 6. The CDR3 spans 14 residues. CDR3 in DNA: TGTGCCAGCGATCCAGCGGGGGTCACAGATACGCAGTATTTT. Translated, it gives CASDPAGVTDTQYF.

The rearrangement uses TRBV12-2 and TRBJ2-7; the DNA was not compared with TRBD1, the D call given in the table. TRBV12-2 is an annotated pseudogene. This CDR3 has 15 residues. This chain's CDR3 is CASPLQGQGDYEQYV. The DNA of the CDR3 is TGTGCAAGTCCCCTACAGGGACAGGGCGACTACGAGCAGTACGTC.

This sequence joins TRBV2 and TRBJ1-1, with D possibly being TRBD1 (6 bases). V was trimmed by 6 bases and J by 6 bases, leaving 20 bases between them. The CDR3 loop spans 15 amino acids. Looked up from germline, CDR1 is SNHLY and CDR2 is FYNNEI. The CDR3 loop is CASSAFQGNWAEAFF. Written as DNA, the CDR3 is TGTGCCAGCAGCGCTTTCCAGGGGAACTGGGCTGAAGCTTTCTTT.